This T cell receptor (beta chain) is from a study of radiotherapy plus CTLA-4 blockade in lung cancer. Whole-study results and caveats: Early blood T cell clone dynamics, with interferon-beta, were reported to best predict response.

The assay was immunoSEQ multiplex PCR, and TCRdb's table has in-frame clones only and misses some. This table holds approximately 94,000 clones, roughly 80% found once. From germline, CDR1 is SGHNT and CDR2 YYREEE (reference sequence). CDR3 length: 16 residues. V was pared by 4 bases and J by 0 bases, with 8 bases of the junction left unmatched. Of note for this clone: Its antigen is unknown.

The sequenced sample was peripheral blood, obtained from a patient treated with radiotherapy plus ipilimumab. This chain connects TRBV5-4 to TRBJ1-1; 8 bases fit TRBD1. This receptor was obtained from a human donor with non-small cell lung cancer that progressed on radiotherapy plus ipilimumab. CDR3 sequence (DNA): TGTGCCAGCAGCACCGGGACAGGAGCTATGAACACTGAAGCTTTCTTT. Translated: CASSTGTGAMNTEAFF.